The clone carrying this T cell receptor beta chain was seen only once. Per germline, CDR1 MDHEN and CDR2 SYDVKM. The CDR3 contains 16 residues. V was clipped by 3 bases and J by 8 bases, with 19 bases between them. This specimen belongs to a study of blood T cell repertoires in COVID-19. Study-wide context: Samples of COVID-19 (acute and convalescent) were obtained from the United States, Italy and Spain. Sources were T cells, B-cell-depleted T cells, or PBMCs; the material itself was cDNA or gDNA.

As originally analysed: Amplification with reference gene primers provided the estimates of nucleated cell counts. Repertoires were generated with immunoSEQ multiplex PCR, while TCRdb's copy carries only in-frame clones and drops some. The DNA was the basis for D and trimming; V, J and clone size are from that table. The data contain some 120,000 clones, more than 75% of them singletons. This receptor was taken from a man in his forties with acute or convalescent COVID-19. J is TRBJ1-4 and V is TRBV28; tentatively, D is TRBD1 (5 bases). Specimen: peripheral blood. CDR3 in DNA: TGTGCCAGCAGTTTCCAGGGAAGGTTTGTTCGAGAAAAACTGTTTTTT. Protein: CASSFQGRFVREKLFF.